A single sample is the source of the 10 T cell receptor beta chains below, sequenced in a study of siplizumab effects on memory and regulatory T cells. The assay was immunoSEQ multiplex PCR, and TCRdb's table has in-frame clones only and misses some. The repertoire holds about 98,000 clones, 80% to 95% seen once, with approximately 1.2% in the top ten. The material sequenced was CD4+ T cells sorted from blood. Receptors originate from a human donor in good health.

The chain joins TRBV19 to TRBJ2-2, with TRBD1 identical over 8 bases. The CDR3 runs 15 residues. Losses at the gene ends were 5 bases for V and 4 bases for J; bases not matched to a gene: 6. Per germline, CDR1 LNHDA and CDR2 SQIVND (reference sequence). CDR3 protein: CASSGRGLGTGELFF. CDR3 DNA: TGTGCCAGTAGTGGCAGGGGGCTGGGCACCGGGGAGCTGTTTTTT. The full variable domain, in which reference TRBV19 and TRBJ2-2 provide the parts outside the CDR3, is DGGITQSPKYLFRKEGQNVTLSCEQNLNHDAMYWYRQDPGQGLRLIYYSQIVNDFQKGDIAEGYSVSREKKESFPLTVTSAQKNPTAFYLCASSGRGLGTGELFFGEGSRLTVL.

This clone has just a few counts. This rearrangement joins TRBV30 to TRBJ2-4; tentatively, D is TRBD1 (7 bases). V lost 1 base to trimming and J lost 2 bases, with 12 bases between them. Germline loops: CDR1 GTSNPN, CDR2 SVGIG (reference sequence). The CDR3 runs 15 residues. CDR3 sequence (DNA): TGTGCCTGGAGTGACCCAGGGGGGTCCAAAAACATTCAGTACTTC. Its translation: CAWSDPGGSKNIQYF.

The chain employs TRBV5-1 and TRBJ2-2; TRBD1 matches 10 bases. V lost 2 bases and J lost 6; bases outside the gene matches: 4. From germline, CDR1 is SGHRS and CDR2 YFSETQ. The CDR3 runs to 15 residues. As DNA, the CDR3 is TGCGCCAGCAGCTTAGACAGGGGGCGCGCCGGGGAGCTGTTTTTT. The encoded protein is CASSLDRGRAGELFF.

This clone was counted only a few times. The chain recombines TRBV10-2 with TRBJ2-1; 9 bases match TRBD2. This CDR3 spans 13 amino acids. Unmatched junction bases numbered 3, after V lost 7 bases and J lost 5 bases. The germline V gene has CDR1 WSHSY and CDR2 SAAADI. The CDR3 spells CASKTSGNNEQFF. CDR3 sequence (DNA): TGCGCCAGCAAGACTAGCGGAAACAATGAGCAGTTCTTC.

The DNA of the CDR3 is TGTGCCAGCACACCACCGGGAGCCGGGGAGCAGTTCTTC. Its translation: CASTPPGAGEQFF. The chain has TRBV6-6 and TRBJ2-1, with D perhaps matching TRBD2 (6 bases). The CDR3 length is 13 residues. Germline V gives CDR1 MNHNY, CDR2 SVGAGI (reference sequence). Trimming stripped 7 bases from V and 10 bases from J, with 17 bases between.

With respect to this clone: Its ends do not fully match the called genes, so a read error is possible. The rearrangement joins TRBV19 to TRBJ2-1; 12 bases map to TRBD2. The germline V gene encodes CDR1 LNHDA and CDR2 SQIVND (reference sequence). This CDR3 has 14 residues. The CDR3 is CASSPDIRLAGEIF. For the CDR3, the DNA is TGTGCCAGTAGTCCCGACATTCGACTAGCGGGAGAAATCTTC.

The rearrangement joins TRBV7-9 to TRBJ2-3; the D is unclear. Looked up from germline, CDR1 is SEHNR and CDR2 is FQNEAQ (reference sequence). V was pared by 5 bases and J by 3 bases, with 9 bases between. The CDR3 loop spans 13 amino acids. DNA of the CDR3: TGTGCCAGCAGCCACAATCGTACAGATACGCAGTATTTT. Translating it yields CASSHNRTDTQYF.

This rearrangement joins TRBV6-1 to TRBJ1-2; D is unresolved. The CDR3 spans 15 residues. Germline loops: CDR1 MNHNS, CDR2 SASEGT. Trimming took 3 bases from V and 4 from J, leaving 15 bases between them. The CDR3 spells CASSEFRGQSYGYTF. The CDR3 DNA follows: TGTGCCAGCAGTGAGTTCCGGGGTCAAAGCTATGGCTACACCTTC.

This clone was detected only once. The rearrangement uses TRBV18 and TRBJ2-7, with 7 bases matching TRBD1. J gave up 4 bases and V 2 bases, and 8 bases lay outside the gene matches. Germline lookup yields CDR1 KGHSH and CDR2 LQKENI. This CDR3 is built from 15 residues. CDR3 region: CASSPGEGAGYEQYF. The CDR3 DNA reads as TGTGCCAGCTCACCAGGTGAGGGGGCTGGGTACGAGCAGTACTTC.

The rearrangement uses TRBV25-1 and TRBJ1-2, with unresolved D. CDR1 is MGHDK and CDR2 is SYGVNS in the germline V gene. V shed 10 bases and J shed 6 bases, with 18 bases lying between them. The CDR3 contains 13 residues. CDR3 DNA sequence: TGTGCCACCTATGAGGCGGGGAAAGATGGCTACACCTTC. Translating gives CATYEAGKDGYTF.